The clone carrying this TCR beta chain has just one count. In the original analysis: Amplification with reference gene primers provided the estimates of nucleated cell counts. Here immunoSEQ multiplex PCR was the method, and the copy in TCRdb shows in-frame clones only, minus some. V and J calls and clone size come straight from that table; D and trimming were deduced from the DNA. Of 250,000 to 350,000 clones in the sample, approximately 86% are singletons; the top ten hold approximately 14%. Seattle patient enrollment occurred during active infection, with longitudinal follow-up thereafter. The sample originates from a study of blood T cell repertoires in COVID-19. In the study overall: The United States, Italy and Spain supplied acute and convalescent COVID-19 samples. Nucleic acid was either cDNA or gDNA, and it came from T cells, B-cell-depleted T cells, or PBMCs.

The germline CDR1 and CDR2 sequences are MGHRA and YSYEKL. The CDR3 is 15 amino acids. The V and J ends lost 2 bases and 4 bases respectively, with 13 bases between them. The specimen sequenced was peripheral blood. The clonotype originates from a woman in her seventies with COVID-19, enrolled during active disease. This sequence joins TRBV4-1 and TRBJ2-3; D perhaps matches TRBD1 (6 bases). The CDR3 DNA reads as TGCGCCAGCAGCCAACACGGACAGCGCGCAGATACGCAGTATTTT. This codes for CASSQHGQRADTQYF.